This T cell receptor (beta chain) was recovered during a study of monozygotic twins with inflammatory bowel disease. Each donor supplied more than 2 ml of blood. No DNA is given; TCRdb re-called the 5' RACE reads and lists each CDR3 protein once. This table lists 300,000 to 400,000 distinct CDR3 sequences. CDR3 size: 14 residues. Germline CDR1 and CDR2: SGHRS and YFSETQ. The sequence was collected from a human donor with ulcerative colitis or Crohn's disease, or a healthy co-twin of an affected twin (not recorded which). The sequenced sample consisted of blood. The rearrangement uses TRBV5-1 and TRBJ2-7; the D call from TCRdb, TRBD1, cannot be confirmed without DNA. The CDR3 loop is CASSSGTVFDEQYF.